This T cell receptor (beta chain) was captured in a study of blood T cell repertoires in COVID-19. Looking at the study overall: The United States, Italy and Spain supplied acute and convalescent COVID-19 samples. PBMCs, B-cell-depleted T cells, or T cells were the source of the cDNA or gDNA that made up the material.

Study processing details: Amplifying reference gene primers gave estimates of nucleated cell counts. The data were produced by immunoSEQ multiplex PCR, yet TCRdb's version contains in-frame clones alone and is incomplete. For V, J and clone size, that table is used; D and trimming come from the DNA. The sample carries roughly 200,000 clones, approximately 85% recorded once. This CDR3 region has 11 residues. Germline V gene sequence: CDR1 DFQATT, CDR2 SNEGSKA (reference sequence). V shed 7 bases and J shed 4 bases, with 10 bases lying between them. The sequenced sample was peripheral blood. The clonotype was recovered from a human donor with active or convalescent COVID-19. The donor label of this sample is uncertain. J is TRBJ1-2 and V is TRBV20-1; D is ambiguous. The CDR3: CSGAAAYGYTF. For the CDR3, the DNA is TGCAGTGGGGCCGCCGCCTATGGCTACACCTTC.